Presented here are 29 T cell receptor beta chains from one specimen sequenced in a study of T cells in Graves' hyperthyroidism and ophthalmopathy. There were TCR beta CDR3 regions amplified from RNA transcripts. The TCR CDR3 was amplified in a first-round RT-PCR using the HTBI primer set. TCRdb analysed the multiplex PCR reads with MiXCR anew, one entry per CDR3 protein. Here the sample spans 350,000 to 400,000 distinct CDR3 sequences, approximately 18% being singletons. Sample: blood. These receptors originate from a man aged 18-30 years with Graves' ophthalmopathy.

This chain's CDR3 is CASRGTSGGNNEQFF. The DNA for the CDR3 is TGTGCCAGCAGGGGGACTAGCGGGGGGAACAATGAGCAGTTCTTC. The chain joins TRBV12-3 or TRBV12-4 to TRBJ2-1; 15 positions match TRBD2. The CDR3 is 15 amino acids. Losses at the gene ends were 6 bases for V and 5 bases for J; bases not matched to a gene: 2.

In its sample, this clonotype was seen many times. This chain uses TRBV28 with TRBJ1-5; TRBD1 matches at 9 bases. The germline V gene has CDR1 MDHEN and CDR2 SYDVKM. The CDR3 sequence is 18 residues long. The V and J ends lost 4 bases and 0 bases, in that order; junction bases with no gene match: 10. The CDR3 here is CASSSTGTGSYSNQPQHF. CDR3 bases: TGTGCCAGCAGTTCAACCGGGACAGGGTCATATAGCAATCAGCCCCAGCATTTT.

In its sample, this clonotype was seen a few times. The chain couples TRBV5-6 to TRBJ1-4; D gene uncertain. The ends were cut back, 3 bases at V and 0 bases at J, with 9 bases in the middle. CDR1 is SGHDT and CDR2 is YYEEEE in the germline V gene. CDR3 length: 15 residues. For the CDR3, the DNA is TGTGCCAGCAGCTCGAACAGAGCAACTAATGAAAAACTGTTTTTT. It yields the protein CASSSNRATNEKLFF.

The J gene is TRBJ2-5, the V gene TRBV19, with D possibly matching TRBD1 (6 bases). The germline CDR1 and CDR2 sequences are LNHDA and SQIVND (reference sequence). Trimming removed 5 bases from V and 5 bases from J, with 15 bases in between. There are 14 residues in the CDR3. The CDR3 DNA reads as TGTGCCAGTAGTCGGGCCCAGGGGTCCGAGACCCAGTACTTC. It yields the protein CASSRAQGSETQYF. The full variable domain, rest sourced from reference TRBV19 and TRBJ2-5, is DGGITQSPKYLFRKEGQNVTLSCEQNLNHDAMYWYRQDPGQGLRLIYYSQIVNDFQKGDIAEGYSVSREKKESFPLTVTSAQKNPTAFYLCASSRAQGSETQYFGPGTRLLVL.

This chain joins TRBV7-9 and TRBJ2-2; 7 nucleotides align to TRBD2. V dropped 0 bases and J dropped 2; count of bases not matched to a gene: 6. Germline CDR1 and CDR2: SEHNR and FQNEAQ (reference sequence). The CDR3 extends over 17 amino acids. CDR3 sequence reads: CASSLAWREKNTGELFF. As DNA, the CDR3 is TGTGCCAGCAGCTTAGCGTGGCGGGAGAAAAACACCGGGGAGCTGTTTTTT.

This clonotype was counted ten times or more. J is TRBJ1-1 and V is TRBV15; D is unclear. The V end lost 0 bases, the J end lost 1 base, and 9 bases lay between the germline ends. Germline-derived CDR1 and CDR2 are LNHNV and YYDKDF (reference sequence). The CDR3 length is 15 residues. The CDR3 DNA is TGTGCCACCAGCAGAGATCGTAGTCAGAACACTGAAGCTTTCTTT. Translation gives CATSRDRSQNTEAFF. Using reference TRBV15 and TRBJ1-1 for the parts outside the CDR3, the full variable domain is DAMVIQNPRYQVTQFGKPVTLSCSQTLNHNVMYWYQQKSSQAPKLLFHYYDKDFNNEADTPDNFQSRRPNTSFCFLDIRSPGLGDTAMYLCATSRDRSQNTEAFFGQGTRLTVV.

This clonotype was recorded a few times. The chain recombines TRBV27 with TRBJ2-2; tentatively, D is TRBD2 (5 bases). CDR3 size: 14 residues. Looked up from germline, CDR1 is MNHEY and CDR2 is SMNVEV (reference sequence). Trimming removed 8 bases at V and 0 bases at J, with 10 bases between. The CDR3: CASRGPANTGELFF. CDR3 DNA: TGTGCCAGCCGAGGGCCTGCGAACACCGGGGAGCTGTTTTTT.

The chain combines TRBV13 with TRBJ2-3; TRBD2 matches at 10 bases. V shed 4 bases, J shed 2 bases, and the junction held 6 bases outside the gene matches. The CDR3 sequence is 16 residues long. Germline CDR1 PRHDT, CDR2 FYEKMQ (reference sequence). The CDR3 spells CASSSRTSGFTDTQYF. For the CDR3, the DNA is TGTGCCAGCAGCTCCCGGACTAGCGGTTTCACAGATACGCAGTATTTT.

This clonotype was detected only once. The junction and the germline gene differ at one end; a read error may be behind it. The CDR3 bases are TGTGCCAGCAGCCCCCCAGGGGTCTATGGCCACACCTTC. Amino acid sequence: CASSPPGVYGHTF. The chain has TRBV6-1 and TRBJ1-2, with D possibly matching TRBD1 (6 bases). The CDR3 covers 13 residues. Germline CDR1 and CDR2: MNHNS and SASEGT.

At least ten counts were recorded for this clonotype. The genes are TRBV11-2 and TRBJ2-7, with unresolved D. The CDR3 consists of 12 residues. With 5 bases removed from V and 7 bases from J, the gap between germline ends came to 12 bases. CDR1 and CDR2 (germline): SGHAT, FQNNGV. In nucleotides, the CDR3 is TGTGCCAGCAGCGCGGCCCTTTGGGAGCAGTACTTC. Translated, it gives CASSAALWEQYF.

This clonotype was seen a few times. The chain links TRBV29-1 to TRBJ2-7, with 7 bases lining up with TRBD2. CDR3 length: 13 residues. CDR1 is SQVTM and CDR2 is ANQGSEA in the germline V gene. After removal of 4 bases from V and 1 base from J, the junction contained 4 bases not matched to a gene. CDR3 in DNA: TGCAGCGTTGTTAAGGGACTATCCTACGAGCAGTACTTC. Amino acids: CSVVKGLSYEQYF.

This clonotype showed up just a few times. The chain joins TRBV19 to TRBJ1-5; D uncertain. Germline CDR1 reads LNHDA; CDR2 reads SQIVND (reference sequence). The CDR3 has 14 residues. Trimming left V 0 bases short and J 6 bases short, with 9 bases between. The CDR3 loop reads CASSIELLGQPQHF. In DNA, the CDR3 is TGTGCCAGTAGTATAGAACTGCTGGGTCAGCCCCAGCATTTT.

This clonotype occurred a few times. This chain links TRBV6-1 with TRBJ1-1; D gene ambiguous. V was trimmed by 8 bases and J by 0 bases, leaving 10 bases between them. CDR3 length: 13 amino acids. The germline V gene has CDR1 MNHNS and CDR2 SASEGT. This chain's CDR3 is CASWLVMNTEAFF. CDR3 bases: TGTGCCAGCTGGTTAGTAATGAACACTGAAGCTTTCTTT.

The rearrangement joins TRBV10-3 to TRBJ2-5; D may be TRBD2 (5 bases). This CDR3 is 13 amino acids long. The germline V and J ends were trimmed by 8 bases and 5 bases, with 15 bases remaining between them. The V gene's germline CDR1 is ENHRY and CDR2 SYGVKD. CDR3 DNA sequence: TGTGCCATCGGGTCCGAGGGTAGGGAGACCCAGTACTTC. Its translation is CAIGSEGRETQYF.

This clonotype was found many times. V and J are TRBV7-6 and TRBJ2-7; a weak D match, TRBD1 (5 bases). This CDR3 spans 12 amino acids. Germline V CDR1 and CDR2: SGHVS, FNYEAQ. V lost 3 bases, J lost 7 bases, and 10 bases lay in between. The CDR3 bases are TGTGCCAGCAGCTTTGAAAAGGGGGAGCAGTACTTC. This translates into CASSFEKGEQYF.

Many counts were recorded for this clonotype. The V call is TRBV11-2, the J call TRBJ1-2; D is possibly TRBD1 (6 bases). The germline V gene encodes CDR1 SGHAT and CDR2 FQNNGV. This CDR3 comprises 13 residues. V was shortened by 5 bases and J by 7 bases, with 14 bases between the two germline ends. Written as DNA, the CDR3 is TGTGCCAGCAGCCCGGGGGGAGGGGGTGGCTACACCTTC. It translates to CASSPGGGGGYTF.

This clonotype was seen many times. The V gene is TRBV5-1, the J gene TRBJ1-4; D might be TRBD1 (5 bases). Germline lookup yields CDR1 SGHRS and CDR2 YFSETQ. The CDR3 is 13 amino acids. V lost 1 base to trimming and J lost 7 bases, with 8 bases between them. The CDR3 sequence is CASSLQGLEKLFF. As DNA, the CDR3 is TGCGCCAGCAGCTTGCAGGGACTTGAAAAACTGTTTTTT. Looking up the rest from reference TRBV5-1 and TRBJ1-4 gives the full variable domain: KAGVTQTPRYLIKTRGQQVTLSCSPISGHRSVSWYQQTPGQGLQFLFEYFSETQRNKGNFPGRFSGRQFSNSRSEMNVSTLELGDSALYLCASSLQGLEKLFFGSGTQLSVL.

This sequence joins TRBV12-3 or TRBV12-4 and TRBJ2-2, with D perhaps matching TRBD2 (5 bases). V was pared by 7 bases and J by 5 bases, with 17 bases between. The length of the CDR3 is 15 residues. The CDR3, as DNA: TGTGCCAGCACCCCGACCCCCATAGCGACCGGGGAGCTGTTTTTT. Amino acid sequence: CASTPTPIATGELFF.

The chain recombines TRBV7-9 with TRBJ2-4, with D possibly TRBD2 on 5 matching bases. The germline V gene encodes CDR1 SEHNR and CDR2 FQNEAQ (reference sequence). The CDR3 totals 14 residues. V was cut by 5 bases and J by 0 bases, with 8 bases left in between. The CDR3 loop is CASSPRVAKNIQYF. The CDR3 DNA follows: TGTGCCAGCAGCCCGAGGGTAGCCAAAAACATTCAGTACTTC.

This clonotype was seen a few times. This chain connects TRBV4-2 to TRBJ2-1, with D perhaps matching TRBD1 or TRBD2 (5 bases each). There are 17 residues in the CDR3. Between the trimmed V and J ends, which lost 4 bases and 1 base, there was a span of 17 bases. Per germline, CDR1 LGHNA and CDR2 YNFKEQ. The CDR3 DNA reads TGTGCCAGCAGCCTGAATCTCGGGACCACGTCCTACAATGAGCAGTTCTTC. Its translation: CASSLNLGTTSYNEQFF.

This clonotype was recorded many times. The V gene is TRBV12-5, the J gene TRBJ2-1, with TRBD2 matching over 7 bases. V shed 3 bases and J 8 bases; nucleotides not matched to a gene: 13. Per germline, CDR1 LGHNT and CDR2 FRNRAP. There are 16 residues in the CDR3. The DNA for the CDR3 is TGTGCTAGTGGTTTAGGTGAGGGCGGGGGTAGGTATGAGCAGTTCTTC. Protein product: CASGLGEGGGRYEQFF.

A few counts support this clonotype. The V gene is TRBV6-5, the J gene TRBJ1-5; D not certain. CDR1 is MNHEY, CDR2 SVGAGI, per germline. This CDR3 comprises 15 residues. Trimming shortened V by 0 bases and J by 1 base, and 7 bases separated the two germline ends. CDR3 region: CASSYSISSNQPQHF. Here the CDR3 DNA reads TGTGCCAGCAGTTACTCGATAAGCAGCAATCAGCCCCAGCATTTT.

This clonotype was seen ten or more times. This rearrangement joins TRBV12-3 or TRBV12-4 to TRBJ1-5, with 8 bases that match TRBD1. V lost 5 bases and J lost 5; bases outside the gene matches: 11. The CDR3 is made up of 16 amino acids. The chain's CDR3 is CASSPRGRRPDQPQHF. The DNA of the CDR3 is TGTGCCAGCAGTCCCAGGGGGCGACGTCCCGATCAGCCCCAGCATTTT.

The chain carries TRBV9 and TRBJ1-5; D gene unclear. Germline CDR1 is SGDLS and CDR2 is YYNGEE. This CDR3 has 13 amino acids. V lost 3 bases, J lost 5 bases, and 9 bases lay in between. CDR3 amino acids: CASSAGVDQPQHF. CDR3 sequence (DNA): TGTGCCAGCAGCGCTGGAGTTGATCAGCCCCAGCATTTT.

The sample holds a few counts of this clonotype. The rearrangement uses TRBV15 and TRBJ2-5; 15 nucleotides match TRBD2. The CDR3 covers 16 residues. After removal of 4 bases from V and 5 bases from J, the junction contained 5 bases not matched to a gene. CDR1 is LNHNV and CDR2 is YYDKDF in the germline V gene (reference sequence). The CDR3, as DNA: TGTGCCACCAGCAAAGGGACTAGCGGGGGGCGGGAGACCCAGTACTTC. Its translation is CATSKGTSGGRETQYF.

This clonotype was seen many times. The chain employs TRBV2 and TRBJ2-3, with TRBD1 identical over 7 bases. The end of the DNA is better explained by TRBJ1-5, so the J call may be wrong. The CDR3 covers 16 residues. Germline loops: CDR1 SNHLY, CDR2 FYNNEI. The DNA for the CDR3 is TGTGCCAGCTCCCCCTGGCTAGCGGGGGGGACAGATACGCAGCATTTT. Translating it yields CASSPWLAGGTDTQHF.

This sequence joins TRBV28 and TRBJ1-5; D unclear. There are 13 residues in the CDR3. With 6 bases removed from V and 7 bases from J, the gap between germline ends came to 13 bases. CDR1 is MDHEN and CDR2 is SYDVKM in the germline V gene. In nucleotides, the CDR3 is TGTGCCAGCAGCCCAAGAGAGGTACAGCCCCAGCATTTT. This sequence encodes CASSPREVQPQHF.

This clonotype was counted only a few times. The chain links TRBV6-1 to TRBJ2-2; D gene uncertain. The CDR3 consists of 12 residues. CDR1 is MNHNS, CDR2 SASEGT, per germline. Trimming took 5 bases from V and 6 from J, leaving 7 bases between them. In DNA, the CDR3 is TGTGCCAGCAGTACAATCGCCGGGGAGCTGTTTTTT. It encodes CASSTIAGELFF.

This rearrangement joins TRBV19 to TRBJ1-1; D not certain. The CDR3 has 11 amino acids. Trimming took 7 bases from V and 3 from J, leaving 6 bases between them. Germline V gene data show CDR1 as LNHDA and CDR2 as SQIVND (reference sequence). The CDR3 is CASTTYTEAFF. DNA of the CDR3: TGTGCCAGTACCACTTACACTGAAGCTTTCTTT.